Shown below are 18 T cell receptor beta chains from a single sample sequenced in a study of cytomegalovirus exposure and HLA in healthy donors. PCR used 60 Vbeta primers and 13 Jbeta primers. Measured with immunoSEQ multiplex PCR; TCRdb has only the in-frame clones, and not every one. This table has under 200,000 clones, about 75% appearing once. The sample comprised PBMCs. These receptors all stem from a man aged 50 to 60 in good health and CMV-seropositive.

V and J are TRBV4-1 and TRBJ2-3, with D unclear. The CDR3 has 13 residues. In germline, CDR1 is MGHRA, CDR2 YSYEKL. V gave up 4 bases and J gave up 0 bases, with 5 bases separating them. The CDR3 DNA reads TGCGCCAGCAGCCTAGTGAGCACAGATACGCAGTATTTT. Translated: CASSLVSTDTQYF.

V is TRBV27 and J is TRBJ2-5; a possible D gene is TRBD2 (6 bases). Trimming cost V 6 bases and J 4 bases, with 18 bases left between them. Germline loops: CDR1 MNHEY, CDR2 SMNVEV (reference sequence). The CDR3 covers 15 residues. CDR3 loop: CASSEGLRRGETQYF. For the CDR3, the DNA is TGTGCCAGCAGCGAGGGTCTAAGGCGGGGAGAGACCCAGTACTTC.

CDR3 in amino acids: CASSPSVGGTGGGDTQYF. The CDR3 DNA reads TGTGCCAGCAGCCCCTCCGTTGGGGGGACAGGGGGCGGAGATACGCAGTATTTT. The J gene is TRBJ2-3, the V gene TRBV7-9, with TRBD1 identical over 12 bases. This CDR3 contains 18 residues. Per the germline V gene, CDR1 is SEHNR and CDR2 is FQNEAQ (reference sequence). The trim removed 5 bases at V and 5 bases at J, leaving 14 bases unmatched.

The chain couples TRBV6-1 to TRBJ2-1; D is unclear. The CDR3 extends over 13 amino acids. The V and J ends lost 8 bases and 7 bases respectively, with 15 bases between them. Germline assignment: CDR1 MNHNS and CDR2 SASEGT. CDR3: CASLPSPGNEQFF. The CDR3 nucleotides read TGTGCCAGCCTCCCGTCGCCGGGTAATGAGCAGTTCTTC.

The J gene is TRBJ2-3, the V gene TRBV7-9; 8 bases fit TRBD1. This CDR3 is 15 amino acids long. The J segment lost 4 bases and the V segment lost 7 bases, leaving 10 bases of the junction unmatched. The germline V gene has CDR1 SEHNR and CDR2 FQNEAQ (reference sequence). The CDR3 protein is CASNHRTGSPDTQYF. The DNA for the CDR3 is TGTGCCAGCAACCACAGGACAGGGTCCCCAGATACGCAGTATTTT.

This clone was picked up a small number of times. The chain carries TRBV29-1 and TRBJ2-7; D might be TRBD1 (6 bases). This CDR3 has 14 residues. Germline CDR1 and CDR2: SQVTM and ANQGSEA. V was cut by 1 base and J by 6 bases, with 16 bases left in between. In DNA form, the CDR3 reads TGCAGCGTTGAAGCTTCTTCCAGGGGCTCCGAGCAGTACTTC. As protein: CSVEASSRGSEQYF.

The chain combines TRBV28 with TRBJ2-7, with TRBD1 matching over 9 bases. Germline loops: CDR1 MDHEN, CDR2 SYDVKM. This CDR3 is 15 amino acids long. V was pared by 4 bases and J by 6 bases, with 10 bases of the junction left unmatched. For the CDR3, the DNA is TGTGCCAGCAGTTCGACACCGGGACAGGGCCTCGAGCAGTACTTC. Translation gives CASSSTPGQGLEQYF.

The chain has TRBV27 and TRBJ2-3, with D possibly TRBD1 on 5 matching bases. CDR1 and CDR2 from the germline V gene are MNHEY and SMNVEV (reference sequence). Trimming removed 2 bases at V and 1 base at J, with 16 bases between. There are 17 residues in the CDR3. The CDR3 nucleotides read TGTGCCAGCAGTTTAACCCAATGGGCAGGGCGCACAGATACGCAGTATTTT. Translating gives CASSLTQWAGRTDTQYF.

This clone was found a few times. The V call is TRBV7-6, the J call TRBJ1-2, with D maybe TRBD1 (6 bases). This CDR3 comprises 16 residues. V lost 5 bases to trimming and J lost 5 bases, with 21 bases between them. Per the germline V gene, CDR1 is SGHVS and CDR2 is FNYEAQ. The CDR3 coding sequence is TGTGCCAGCAGCCGCCTCACGGGCAGGGGACCTTATGGCTACACCTTC. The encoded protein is CASSRLTGRGPYGYTF.

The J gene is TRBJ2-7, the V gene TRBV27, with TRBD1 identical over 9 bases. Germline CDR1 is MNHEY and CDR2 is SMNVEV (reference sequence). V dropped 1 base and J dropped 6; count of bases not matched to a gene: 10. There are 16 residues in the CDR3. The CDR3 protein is CASSLWGTGLRGEQYF. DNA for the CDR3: TGTGCCAGCAGTTTATGGGGGACAGGGCTTCGGGGCGAGCAGTACTTC.

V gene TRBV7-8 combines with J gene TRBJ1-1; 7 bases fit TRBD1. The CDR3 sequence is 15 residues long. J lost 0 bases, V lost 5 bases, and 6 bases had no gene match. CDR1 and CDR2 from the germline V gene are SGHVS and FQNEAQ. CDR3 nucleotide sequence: TGTGCCAGCAGCACCCGACAGGGAGTGAACACTGAAGCTTTCTTT. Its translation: CASSTRQGVNTEAFF.

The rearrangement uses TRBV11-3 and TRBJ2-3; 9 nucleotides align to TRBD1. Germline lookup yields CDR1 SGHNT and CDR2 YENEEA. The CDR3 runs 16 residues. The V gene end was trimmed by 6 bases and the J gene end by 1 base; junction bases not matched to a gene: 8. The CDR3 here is CASSFTGGEGTDTQYF. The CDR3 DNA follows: TGTGCCAGCAGTTTTACAGGGGGCGAGGGCACAGATACGCAGTATTTT. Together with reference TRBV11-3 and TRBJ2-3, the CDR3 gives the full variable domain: EAGVVQSPRYKIIEKKQPVAFWCNPISGHNTLYWYLQNLGQGPELLIRYENEEAVDDSQLPKDRFSAERLKGVDSTLKIQPAELGDSAVYLCASSFTGGEGTDTQYFGPGTRLTVL.

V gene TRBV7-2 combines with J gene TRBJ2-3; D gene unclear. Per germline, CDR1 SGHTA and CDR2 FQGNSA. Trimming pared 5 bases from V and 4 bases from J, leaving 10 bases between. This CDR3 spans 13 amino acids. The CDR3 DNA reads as TGTGCCAGCAGCCCATCCCATGCAGATACGCAGTATTTT. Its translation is CASSPSHADTQYF.

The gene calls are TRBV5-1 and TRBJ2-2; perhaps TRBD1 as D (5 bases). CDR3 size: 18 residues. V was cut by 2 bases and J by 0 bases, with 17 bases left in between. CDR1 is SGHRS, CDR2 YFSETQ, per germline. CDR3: CASSLRAGPIANTGELFF. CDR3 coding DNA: TGCGCCAGCAGCTTAAGGGCAGGGCCTATCGCGAACACCGGGGAGCTGTTTTTT.

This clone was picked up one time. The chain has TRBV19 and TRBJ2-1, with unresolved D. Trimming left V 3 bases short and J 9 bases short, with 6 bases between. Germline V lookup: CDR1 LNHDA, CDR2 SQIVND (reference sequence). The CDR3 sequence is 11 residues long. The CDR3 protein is CASSIQVEQFF. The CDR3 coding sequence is TGTGCCAGTAGTATTCAGGTTGAGCAGTTCTTC.

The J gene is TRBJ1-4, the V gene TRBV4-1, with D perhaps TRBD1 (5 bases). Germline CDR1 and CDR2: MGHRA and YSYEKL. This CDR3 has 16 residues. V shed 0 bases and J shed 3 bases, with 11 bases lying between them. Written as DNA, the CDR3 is TGCGCCAGCAGCCAAGATGGCGGGGGATCTAATGAAAAACTGTTTTTT. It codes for CASSQDGGGSNEKLFF.

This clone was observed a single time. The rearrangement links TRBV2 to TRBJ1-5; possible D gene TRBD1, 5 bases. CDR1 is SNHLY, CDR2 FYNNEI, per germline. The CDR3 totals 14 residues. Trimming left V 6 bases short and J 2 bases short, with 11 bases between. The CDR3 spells CASSPRAGNQPQHF. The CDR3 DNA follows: TGTGCCAGCAGCCCCAGGGCAGGCAATCAGCCCCAGCATTTT.

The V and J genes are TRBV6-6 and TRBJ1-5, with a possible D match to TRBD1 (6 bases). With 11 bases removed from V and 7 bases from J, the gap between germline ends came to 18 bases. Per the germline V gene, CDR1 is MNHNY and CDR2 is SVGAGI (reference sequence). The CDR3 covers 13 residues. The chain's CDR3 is CASQGQGDQPQHF. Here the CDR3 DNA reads TGTGCCTCTCAGGGGCAGGGAGACCAGCCCCAGCATTTT.